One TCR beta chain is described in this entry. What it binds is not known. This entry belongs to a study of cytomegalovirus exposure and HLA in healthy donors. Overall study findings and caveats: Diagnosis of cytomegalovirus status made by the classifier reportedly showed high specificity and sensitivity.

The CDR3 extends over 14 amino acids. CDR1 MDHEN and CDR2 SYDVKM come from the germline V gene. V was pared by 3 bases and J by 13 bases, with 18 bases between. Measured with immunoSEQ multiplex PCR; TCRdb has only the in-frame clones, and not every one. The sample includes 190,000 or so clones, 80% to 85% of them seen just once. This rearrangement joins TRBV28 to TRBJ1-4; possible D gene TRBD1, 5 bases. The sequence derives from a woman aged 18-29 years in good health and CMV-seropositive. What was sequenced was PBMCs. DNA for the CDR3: TGTGCCAGCAGTTTTGGTACAGGTAGGAAAAGACTGTTTTTT. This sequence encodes CASSFGTGRKRLFF.